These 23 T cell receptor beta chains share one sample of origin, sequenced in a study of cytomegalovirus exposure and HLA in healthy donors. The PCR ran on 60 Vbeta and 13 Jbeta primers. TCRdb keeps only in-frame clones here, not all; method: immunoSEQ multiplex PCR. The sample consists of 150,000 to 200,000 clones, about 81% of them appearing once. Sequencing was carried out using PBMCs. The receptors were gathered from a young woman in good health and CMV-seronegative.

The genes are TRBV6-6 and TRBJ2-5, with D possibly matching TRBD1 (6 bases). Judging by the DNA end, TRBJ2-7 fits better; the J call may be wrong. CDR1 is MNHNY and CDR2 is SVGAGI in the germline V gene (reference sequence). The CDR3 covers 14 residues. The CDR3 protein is CASSYTGYYYEQYF. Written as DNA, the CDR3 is TGTGCCAGCAGTTACACAGGGTACTACTACGAGCAGTACTTC.

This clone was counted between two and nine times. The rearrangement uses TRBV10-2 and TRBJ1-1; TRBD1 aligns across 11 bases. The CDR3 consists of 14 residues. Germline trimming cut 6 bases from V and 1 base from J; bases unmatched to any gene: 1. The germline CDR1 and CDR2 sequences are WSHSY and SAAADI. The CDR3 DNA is TGCGCCAGCAGAGGACAGGGGGCGAACACTGAAGCTTTCTTT. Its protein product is CASRGQGANTEAFF.

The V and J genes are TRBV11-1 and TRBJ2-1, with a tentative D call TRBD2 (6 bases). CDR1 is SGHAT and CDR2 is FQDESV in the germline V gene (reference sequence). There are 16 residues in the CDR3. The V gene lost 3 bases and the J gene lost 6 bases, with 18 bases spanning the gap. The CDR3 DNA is TGTGCCAGCAGCTTTGTCCCCCAAGGCGGGGCCAATGAGCAGTTCTTC. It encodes CASSFVPQGGANEQFF.

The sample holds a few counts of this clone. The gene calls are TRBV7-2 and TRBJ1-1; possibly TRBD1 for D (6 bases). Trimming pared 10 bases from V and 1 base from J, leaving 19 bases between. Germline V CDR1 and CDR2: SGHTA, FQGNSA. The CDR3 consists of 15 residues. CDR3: CATNRRGGANTEAFF. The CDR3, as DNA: TGTGCCACCAATCGAAGGGGGGGGGCGAACACTGAAGCTTTCTTT. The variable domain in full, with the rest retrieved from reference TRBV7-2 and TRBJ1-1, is GAGVSQSPSNKVTEKGKDVELRCDPISGHTALYWYRQSLGQGLEFLIYFQGNSAPDKSGLPSDRFSAERTGGSVSTLTIQRTQQEDSAVYLCATNRRGGANTEAFFGQGTRLTVV.

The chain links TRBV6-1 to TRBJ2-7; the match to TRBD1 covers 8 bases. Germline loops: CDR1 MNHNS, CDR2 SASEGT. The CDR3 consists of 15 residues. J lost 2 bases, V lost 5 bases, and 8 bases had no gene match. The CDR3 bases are TGTGCCAGCAGTTCCCCCGGACAGGGTGCCTACGAGCAGTACTTC. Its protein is CASSSPGQGAYEQYF.

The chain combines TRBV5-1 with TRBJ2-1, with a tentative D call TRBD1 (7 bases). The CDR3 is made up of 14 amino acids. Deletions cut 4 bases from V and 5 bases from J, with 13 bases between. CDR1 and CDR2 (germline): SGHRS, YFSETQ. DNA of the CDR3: TGCGCCAGCAGCCTTATCAGGGGGGACAATGAGCAGTTCTTC. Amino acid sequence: CASSLIRGDNEQFF.

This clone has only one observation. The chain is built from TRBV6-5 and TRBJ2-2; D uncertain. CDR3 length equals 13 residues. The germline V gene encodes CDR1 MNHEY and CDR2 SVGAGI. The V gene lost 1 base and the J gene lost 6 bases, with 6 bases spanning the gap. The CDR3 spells CASSYLASGELFF. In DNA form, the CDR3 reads TGTGCCAGCAGTTACTTGGCCTCCGGGGAGCTGTTTTTT.

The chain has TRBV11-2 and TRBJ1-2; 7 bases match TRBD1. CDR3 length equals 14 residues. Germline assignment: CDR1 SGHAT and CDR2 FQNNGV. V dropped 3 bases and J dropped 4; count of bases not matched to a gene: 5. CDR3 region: CASSLTGYGYGYTF. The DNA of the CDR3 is TGTGCCAGCAGCTTGACAGGGTACGGCTATGGCTACACCTTC.

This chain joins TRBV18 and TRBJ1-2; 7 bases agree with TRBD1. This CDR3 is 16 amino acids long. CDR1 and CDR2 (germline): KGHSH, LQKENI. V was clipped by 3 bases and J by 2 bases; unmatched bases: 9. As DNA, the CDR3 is TGTGCCAGCTCACCGTCAACAGGGGTAGTGAACTATGGCTACACCTTC. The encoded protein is CASSPSTGVVNYGYTF. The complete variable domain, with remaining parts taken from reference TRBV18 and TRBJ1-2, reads NAGVMQNPRHLVRRRGQEARLRCSPMKGHSHVYWYRQLPEEGLKFMVYLQKENIIDESGMPKERFSAEFPKEGPSILRIQQVVRGDSAAYFCASSPSTGVVNYGYTFGSGTRLTVV.

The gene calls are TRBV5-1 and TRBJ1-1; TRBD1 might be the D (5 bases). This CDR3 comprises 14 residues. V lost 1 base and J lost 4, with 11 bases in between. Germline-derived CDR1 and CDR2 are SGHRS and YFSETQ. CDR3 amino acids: CASSLTRVGTEAFF. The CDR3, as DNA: TGCGCCAGCAGCTTGACCAGGGTAGGCACTGAAGCTTTCTTT.

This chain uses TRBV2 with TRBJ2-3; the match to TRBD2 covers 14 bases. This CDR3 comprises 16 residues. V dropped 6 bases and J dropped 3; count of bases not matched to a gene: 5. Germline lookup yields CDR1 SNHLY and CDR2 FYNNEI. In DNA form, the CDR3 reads TGTGCCAGCAGGATAGGACTAGCGGGAGGTACAGATACGCAGTATTTT. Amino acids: CASRIGLAGGTDTQYF. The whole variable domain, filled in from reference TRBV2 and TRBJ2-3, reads EPEVTQTPSHQVTQMGQEVILRCVPISNHLYFYWYRQILGQKVEFLVSFYNNEISEKSEIFDDQFSVERPDGSNFTLKIRSTKLEDSAMYFCASRIGLAGGTDTQYFGPGTRLTVL.

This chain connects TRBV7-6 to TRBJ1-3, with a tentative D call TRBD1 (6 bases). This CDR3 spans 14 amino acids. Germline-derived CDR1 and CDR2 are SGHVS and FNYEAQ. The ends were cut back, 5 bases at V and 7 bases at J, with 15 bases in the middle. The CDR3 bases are TGTGCCAGCAGCCCCAGACAGGCCGGGAACACCATATATTTT. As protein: CASSPRQAGNTIYF.

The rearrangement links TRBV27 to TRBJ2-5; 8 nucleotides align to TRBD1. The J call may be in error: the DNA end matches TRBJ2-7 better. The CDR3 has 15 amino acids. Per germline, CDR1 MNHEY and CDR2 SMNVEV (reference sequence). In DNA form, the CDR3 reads TGTGCCAGCAGTTCAGCCGGGACAGGTCTCCACGAGCAGTACTTC. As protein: CASSSAGTGLHEQYF.

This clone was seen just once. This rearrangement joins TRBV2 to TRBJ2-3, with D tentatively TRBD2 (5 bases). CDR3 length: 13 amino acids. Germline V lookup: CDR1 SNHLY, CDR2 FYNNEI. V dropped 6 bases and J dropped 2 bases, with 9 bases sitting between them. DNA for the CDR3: TGTGCCAGCAGGGGCGGGTACACAGATACGCAGTATTTT. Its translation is CASRGGYTDTQYF.

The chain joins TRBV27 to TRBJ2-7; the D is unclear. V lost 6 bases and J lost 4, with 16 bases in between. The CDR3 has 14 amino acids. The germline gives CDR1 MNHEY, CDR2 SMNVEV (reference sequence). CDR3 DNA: TGTGCCAGCAGCCGGTCAGGCGACCTTTACGAGCAGTACTTC. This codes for CASSRSGDLYEQYF.

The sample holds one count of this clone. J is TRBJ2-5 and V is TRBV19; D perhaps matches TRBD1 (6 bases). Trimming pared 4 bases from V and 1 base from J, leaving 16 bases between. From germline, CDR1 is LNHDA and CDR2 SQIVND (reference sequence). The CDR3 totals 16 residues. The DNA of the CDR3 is TGTGCCAGTAGTACCGGGACGGACAGCCCCCAAGAGACCCAGTACTTC. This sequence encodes CASSTGTDSPQETQYF.

The DNA for the CDR3 is TGTGCCAGCAGTTTAGCCGGGACAGGGGAAAAACTGTTTTTT. Its translation: CASSLAGTGEKLFF. The chain is built from TRBV28 and TRBJ1-4; 9 nucleotides agree with TRBD1. The V and J ends lost 2 bases and 8 bases, in that order; junction bases with no gene match: 3. Looked up from germline, CDR1 is MDHEN and CDR2 is SYDVKM. The CDR3 totals 14 residues.

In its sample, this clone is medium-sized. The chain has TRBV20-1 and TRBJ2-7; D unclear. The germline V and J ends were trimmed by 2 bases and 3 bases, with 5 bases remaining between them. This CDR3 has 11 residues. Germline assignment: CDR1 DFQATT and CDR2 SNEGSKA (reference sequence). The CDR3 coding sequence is TGCAGTGCTAGACCGGTCTACGAGCAGTACTTC. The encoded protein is CSARPVYEQYF.

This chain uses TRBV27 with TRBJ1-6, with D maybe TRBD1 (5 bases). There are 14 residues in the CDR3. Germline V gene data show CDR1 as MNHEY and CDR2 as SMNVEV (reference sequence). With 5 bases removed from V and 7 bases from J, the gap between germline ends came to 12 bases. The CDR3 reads CASSPRGANSPLHF. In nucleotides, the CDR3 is TGTGCCAGCAGTCCAAGGGGCGCGAATTCACCCCTCCACTTT.

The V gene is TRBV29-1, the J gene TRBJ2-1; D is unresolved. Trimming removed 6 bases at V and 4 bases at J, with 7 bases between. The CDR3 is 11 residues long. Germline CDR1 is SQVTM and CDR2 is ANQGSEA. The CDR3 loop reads CSVFLYNEQFF. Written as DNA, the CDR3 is TGCAGCGTCTTCCTATACAATGAGCAGTTCTTC.

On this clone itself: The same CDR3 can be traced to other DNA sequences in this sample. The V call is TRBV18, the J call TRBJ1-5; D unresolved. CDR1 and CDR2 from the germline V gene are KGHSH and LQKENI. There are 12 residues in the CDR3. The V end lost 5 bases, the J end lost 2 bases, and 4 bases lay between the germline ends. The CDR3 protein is CASSTGNQPQHF. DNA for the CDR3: TGTGCCAGCTCAACAGGCAATCAGCCCCAGCATTTT.

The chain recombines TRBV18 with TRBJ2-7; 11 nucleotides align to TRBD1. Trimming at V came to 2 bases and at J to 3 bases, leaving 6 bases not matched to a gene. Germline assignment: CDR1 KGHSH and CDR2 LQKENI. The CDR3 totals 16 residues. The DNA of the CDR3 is TGTGCCAGCTCACCAACGGTTGGGACAGGGGGCTACGAGCAGTACTTC. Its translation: CASSPTVGTGGYEQYF.

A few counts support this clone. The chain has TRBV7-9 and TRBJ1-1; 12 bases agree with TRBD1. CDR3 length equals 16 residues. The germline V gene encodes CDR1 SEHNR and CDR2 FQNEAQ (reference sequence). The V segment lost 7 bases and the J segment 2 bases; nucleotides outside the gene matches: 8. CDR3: CASTRRGTGGNTEAFF. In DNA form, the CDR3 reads TGTGCCAGCACCCGGCGCGGGACAGGGGGCAACACTGAAGCTTTCTTT.